The clone carrying this T cell receptor beta chain showed up just once. In the study's own analysis: Estimated nucleated cell counts came from reference gene primer amplification. Assay used: immunoSEQ multiplex PCR; TCRdb lists only in-frame clones, some missing. Clone size and V and J calls were adopted from that table, with D and trimming inferred from the DNA. The table includes roughly 160,000 clones, 85% to 90% detected once. This record belongs to a study of blood T cell repertoires in COVID-19. Study-level information: Sources were T cells, B-cell-depleted T cells, or PBMCs; the material itself was cDNA or gDNA.

There are 15 residues in the CDR3. With 4 bases removed from V and 3 bases from J, the gap between germline ends came to 13 bases. The germline CDR1 and CDR2 sequences are LNHDA and SQIVND (reference sequence). This TCR was sampled from a woman of 80 years or more with COVID-19, enrolled during active disease. Sample: peripheral blood. This chain links TRBV19 with TRBJ1-5; D remains ambiguous. CDR3 amino acids: CASSTQAGVNQPQHF. The DNA for the CDR3 is TGTGCCAGTAGTACTCAGGCCGGCGTCAATCAGCCCCAGCATTTT.